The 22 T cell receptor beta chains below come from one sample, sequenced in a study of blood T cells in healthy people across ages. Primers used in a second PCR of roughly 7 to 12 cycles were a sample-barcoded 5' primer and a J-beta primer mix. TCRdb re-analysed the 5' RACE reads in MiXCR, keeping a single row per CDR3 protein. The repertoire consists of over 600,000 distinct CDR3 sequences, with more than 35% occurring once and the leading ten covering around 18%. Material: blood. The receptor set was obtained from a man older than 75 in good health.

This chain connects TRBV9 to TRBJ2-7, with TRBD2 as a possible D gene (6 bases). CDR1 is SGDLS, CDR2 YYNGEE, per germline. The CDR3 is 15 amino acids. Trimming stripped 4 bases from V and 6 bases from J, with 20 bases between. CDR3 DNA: TGTGCCAGCAGCTACCATGGGGAACCGGAGGGCGAGCAGTACTTC. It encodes CASSYHGEPEGEQYF.

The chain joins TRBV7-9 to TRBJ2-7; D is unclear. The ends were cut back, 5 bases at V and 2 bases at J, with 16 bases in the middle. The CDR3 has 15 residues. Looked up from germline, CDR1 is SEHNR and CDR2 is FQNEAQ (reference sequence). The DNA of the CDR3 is TGTGCCAGCAGCGATATTCTCGCCGCGCCCTACGAGCAGTACTTC. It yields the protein CASSDILAAPYEQYF.

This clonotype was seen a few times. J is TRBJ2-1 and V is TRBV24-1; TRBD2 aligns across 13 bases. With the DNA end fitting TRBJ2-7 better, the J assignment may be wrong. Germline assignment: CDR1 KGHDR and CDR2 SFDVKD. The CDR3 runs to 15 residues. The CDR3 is CATKGTSGGANEQYF. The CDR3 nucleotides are TGTGCCACCAAAGGCACTAGCGGGGGGGCCAATGAGCAGTACTTC.

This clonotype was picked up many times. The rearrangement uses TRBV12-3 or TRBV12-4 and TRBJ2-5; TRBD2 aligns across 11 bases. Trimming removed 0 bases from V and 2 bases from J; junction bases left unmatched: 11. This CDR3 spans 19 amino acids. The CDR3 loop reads CASSLASGRAAGRQETQYF. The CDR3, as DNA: TGTGCCAGCAGTTTAGCTAGCGGGAGGGCCGCCGGTCGGCAAGAGACCCAGTACTTC.

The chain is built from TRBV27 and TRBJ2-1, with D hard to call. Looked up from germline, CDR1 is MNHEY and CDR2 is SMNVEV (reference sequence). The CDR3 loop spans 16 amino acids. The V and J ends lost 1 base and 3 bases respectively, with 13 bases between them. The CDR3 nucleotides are TGTGCCAGCAGTTTATTCGCGGCGACGTTCTACAATGAGCAGTTCTTC. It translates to CASSLFAATFYNEQFF.

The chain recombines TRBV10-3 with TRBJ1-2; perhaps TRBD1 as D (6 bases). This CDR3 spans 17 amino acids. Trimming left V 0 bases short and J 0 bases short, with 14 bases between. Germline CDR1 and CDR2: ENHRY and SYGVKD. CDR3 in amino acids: CAISESGRGPSNYGYTF. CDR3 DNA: TGTGCCATCAGTGAGTCCGGCAGGGGACCTTCTAACTATGGCTACACCTTC.

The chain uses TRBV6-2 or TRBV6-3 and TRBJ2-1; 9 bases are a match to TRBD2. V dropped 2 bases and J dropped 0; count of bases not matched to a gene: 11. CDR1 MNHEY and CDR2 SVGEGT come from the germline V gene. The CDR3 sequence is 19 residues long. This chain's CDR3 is CASSYPYLAGTSSYNEQFF. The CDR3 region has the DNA TGTGCCAGCAGTTACCCGTACCTAGCGGGGACCAGCTCCTACAATGAGCAGTTCTTC.

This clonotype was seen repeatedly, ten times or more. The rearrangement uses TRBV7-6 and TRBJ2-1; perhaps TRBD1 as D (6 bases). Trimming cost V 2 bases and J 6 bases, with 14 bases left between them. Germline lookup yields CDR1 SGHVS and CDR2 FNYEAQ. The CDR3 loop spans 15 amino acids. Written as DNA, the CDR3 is TGTGCCAGCAGCTTATCTTCGGGACACCTCAATGAGCAGTTCTTC. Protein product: CASSLSSGHLNEQFF.

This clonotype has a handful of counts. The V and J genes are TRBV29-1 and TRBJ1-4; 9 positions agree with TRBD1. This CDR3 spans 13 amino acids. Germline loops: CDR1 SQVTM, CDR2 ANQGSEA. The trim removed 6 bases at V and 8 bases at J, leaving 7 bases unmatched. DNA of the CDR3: TGCAGCGTCTACCCTGACAGGGGGGAAAAACTGTTTTTT. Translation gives CSVYPDRGEKLFF.

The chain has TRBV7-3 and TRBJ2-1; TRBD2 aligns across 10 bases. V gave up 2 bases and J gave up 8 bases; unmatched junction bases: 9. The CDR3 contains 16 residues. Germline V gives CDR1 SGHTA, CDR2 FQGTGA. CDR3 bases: TGTGCCAGCAGCTTAGTCTCTAGCGGGAGAGGGGATGAGCAGTTCTTC. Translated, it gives CASSLVSSGRGDEQFF.

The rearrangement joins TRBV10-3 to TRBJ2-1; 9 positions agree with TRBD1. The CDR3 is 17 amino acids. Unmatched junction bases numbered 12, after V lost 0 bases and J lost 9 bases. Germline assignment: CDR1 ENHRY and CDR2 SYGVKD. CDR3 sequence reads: CAISESTPRPTGGEQFF. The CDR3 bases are TGTGCCATCAGTGAGTCGACTCCCAGGCCGACAGGGGGTGAGCAGTTCTTC.

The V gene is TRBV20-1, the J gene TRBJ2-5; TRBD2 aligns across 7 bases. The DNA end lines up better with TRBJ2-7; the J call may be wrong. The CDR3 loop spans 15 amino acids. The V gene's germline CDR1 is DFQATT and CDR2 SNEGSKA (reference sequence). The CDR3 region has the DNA TGCAGTGCTAGAGATTCTGCTAGCGGAAAATACGAGCAGTACTTC. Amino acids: CSARDSASGKYEQYF.

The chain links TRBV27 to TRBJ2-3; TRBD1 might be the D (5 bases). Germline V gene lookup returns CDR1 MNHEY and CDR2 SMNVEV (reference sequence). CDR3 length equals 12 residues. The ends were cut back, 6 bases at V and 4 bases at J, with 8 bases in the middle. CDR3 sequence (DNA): TGTGCCAGCAGATCACAGGCAGATACGCAGTATTTT. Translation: CASRSQADTQYF.

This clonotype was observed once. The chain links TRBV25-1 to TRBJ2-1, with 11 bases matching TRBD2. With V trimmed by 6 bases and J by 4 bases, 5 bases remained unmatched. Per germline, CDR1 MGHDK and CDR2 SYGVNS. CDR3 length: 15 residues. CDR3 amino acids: CASRSSGGVYNEQFF. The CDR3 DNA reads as TGTGCCAGCAGAAGTAGCGGGGGGGTATACAATGAGCAGTTCTTC.

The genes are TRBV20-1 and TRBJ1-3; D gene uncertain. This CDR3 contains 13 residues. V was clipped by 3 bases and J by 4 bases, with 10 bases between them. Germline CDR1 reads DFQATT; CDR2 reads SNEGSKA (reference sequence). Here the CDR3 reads CSARMVLGNTIYF. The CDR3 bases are TGCAGTGCTAGGATGGTTCTCGGAAACACCATATATTTT.

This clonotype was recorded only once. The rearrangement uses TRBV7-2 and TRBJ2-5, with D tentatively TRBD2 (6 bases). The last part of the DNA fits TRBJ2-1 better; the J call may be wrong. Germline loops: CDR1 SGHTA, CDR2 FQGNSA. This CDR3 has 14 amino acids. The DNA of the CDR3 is TGTGCCAGCAGCTTGCTAGCGTTTCAAGAGACCCAGTTCTTC. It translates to CASSLLAFQETQFF.

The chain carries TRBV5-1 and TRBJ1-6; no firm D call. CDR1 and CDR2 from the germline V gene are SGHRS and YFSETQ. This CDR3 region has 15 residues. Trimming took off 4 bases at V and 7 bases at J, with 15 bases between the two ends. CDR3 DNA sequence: TGCGCCAGCAGCCTGGCCACCCAAAAGAATTCACCCCTCCACTTT. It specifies CASSLATQKNSPLHF.

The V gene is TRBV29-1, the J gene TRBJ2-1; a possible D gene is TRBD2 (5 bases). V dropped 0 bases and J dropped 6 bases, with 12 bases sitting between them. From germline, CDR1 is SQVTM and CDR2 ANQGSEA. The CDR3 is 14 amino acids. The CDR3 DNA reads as TGCAGCGTTGAAGAACACGCGGCGGGCAATGAGCAGTTCTTC. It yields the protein CSVEEHAAGNEQFF.

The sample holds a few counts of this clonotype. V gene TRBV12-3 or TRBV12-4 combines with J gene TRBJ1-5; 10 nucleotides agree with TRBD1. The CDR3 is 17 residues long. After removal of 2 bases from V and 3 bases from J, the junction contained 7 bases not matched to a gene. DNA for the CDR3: TGTGCCAGCAGTTTACAAGGGACAGGGGCATTCAATCAGCCCCAGCATTTT. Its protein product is CASSLQGTGAFNQPQHF.

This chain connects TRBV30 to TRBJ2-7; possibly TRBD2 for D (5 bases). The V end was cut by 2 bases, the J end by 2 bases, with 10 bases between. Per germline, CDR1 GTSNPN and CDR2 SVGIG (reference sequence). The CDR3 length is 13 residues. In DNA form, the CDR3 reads TGTGCCTGGAGTCGGACTGGAGCCTACGAGCAGTACTTC. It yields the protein CAWSRTGAYEQYF.

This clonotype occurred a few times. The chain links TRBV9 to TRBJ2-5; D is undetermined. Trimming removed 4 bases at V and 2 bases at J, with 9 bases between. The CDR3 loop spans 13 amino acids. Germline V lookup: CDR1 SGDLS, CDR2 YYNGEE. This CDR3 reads CASSPRPQETQYF. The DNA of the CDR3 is TGTGCCAGCAGCCCTCGACCTCAAGAGACCCAGTACTTC.

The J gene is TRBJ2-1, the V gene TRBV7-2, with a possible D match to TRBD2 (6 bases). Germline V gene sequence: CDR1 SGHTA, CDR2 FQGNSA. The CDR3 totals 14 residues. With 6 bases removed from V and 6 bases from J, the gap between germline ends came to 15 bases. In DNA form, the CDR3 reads TGTGCCAGCAGTTCGTGGGTGACTAGCAATGAGCAGTTCTTC. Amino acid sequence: CASSSWVTSNEQFF.